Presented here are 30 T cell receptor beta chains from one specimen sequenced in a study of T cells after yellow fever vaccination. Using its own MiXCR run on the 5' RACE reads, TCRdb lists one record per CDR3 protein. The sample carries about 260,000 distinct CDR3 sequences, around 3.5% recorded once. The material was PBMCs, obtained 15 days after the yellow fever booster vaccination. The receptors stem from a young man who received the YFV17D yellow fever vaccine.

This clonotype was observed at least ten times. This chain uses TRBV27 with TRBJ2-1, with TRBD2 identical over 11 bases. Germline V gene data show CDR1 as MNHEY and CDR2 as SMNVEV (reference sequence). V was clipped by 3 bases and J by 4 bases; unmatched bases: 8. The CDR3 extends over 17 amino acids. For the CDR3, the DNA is TGTGCCAGCAGTTTTAGGCTAGCGGGGGGAACTTACAATGAGCAGTTCTTC. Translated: CASSFRLAGGTYNEQFF.

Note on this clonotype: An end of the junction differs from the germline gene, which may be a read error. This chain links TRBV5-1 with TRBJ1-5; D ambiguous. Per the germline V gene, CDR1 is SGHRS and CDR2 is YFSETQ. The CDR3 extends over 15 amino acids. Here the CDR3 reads CASSSDGDSNEPQHF. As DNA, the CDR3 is TGCGCCAGCAGCTCCGACGGAGATAGCAATGAGCCGCAGCATTTT.

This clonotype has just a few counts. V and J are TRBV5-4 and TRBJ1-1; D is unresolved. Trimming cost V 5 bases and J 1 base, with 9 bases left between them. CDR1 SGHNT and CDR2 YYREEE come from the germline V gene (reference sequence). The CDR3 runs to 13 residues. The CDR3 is CASRLSQNTEAFF. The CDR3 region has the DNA TGTGCCAGCAGGCTGTCGCAGAACACTGAAGCTTTCTTT. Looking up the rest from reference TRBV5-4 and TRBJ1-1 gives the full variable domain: ETGVTQSPTHLIKTRGQQVTLRCSSQSGHNTVSWYQQALGQGPQFIFQYYREEENGRGNFPPRFSGLQFPNYSSELNVNALELDDSALYLCASRLSQNTEAFFGQGTRLTVV.

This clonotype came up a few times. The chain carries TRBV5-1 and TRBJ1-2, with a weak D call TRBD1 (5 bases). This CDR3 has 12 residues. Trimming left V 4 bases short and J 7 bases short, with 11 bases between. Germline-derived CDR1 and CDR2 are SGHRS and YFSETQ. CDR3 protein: CASSLGRVGYTF. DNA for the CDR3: TGCGCCAGCAGCCTGGGGCGGGTTGGCTACACCTTC. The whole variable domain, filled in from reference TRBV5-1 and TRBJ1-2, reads KAGVTQTPRYLIKTRGQQVTLSCSPISGHRSVSWYQQTPGQGLQFLFEYFSETQRNKGNFPGRFSGRQFSNSRSEMNVSTLELGDSALYLCASSLGRVGYTFGSGTRLTVV.

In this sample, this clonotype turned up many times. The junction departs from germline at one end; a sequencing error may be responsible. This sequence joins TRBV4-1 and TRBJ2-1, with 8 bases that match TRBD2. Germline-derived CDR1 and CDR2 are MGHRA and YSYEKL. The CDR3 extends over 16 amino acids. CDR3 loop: CASSQNSGVSSNEQFF. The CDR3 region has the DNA TGCGCCAGCAGCCAAAATAGCGGGGTTTCCTCCAATGAGCAGTTCTTC.

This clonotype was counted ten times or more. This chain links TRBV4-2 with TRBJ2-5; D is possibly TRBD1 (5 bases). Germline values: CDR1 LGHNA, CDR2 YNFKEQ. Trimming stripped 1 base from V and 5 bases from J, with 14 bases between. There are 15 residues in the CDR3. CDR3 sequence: CASSQGGSSRETQYF. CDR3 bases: TGTGCCAGCAGCCAAGGGGGCTCGTCCCGGGAGACCCAGTACTTC.

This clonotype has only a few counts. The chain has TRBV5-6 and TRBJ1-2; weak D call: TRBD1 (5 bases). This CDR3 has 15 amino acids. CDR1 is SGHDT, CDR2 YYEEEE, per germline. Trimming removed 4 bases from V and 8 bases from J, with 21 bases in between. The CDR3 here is CASSSRQMDNFGYTF. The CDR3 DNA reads TGTGCCAGCAGCAGCCGACAGATGGATAACTTCGGCTACACCTTC.

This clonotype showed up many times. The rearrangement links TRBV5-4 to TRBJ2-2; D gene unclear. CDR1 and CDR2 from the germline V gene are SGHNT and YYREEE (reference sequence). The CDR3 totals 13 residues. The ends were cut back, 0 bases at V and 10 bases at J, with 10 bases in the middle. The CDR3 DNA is TGTGCCAGCAGCTTGGCTAAGAACGAGGAGCTGTTTTTT. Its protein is CASSLAKNEELFF.

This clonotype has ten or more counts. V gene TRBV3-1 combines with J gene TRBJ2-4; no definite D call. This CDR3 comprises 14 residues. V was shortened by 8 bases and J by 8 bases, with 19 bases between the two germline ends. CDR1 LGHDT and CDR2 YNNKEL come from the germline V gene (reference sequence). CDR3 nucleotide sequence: TGTGCCAGCGGCCTTCATCAGGCCTCGGACATTCAGTACTTC. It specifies CASGLHQASDIQYF.

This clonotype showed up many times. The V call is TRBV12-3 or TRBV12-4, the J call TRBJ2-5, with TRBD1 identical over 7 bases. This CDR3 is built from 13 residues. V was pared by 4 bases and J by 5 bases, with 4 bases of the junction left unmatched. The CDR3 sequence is CASSSDRDETQYF. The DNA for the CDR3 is TGTGCCAGCAGTTCTGACAGGGACGAGACCCAGTACTTC.

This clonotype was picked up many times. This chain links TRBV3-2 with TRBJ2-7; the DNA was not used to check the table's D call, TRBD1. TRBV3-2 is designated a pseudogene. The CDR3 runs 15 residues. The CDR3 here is CASSPPRGLCYEQYV. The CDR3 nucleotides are TGTGCCAGCAGCCCCCCCAGGGGACTGTGCTACGAGCAGTACGTC.

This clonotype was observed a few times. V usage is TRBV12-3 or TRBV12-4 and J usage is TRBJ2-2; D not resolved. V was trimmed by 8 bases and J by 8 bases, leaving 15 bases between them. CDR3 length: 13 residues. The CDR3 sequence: CASAPQTSGELFF. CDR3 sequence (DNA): TGTGCCAGCGCCCCCCAGACTTCGGGGGAGCTGTTTTTT.

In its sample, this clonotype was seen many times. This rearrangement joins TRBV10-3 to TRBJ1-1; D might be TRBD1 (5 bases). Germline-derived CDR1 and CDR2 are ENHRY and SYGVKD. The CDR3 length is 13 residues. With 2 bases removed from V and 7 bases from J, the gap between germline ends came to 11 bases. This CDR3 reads CAISEPDRGEAFF. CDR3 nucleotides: TGTGCCATCAGTGAGCCCGATAGGGGTGAAGCTTTCTTT.

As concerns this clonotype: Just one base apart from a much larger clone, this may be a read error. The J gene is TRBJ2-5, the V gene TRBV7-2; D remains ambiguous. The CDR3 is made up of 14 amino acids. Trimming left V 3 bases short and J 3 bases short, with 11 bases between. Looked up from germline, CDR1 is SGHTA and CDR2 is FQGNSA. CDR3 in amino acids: CASSFWDSKETQYF. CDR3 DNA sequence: TGTGCCAGCAGCTTTTGGGATTCCAAAGAGACCCAGTACTTC.

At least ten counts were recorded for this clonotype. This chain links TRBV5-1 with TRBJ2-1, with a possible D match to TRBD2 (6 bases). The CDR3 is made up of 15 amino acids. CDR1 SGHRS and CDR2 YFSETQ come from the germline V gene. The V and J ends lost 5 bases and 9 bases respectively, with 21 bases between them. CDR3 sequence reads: CASRSQLAGGGEQFF. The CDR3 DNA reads TGCGCCAGCAGGTCCCAACTAGCCGGGGGTGGTGAGCAGTTCTTC.

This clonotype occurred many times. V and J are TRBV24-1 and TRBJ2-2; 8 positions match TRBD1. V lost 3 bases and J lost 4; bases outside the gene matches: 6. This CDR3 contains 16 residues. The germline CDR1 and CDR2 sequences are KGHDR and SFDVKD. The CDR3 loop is CATSDPGTGFTGELFF. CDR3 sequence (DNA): TGTGCCACCAGTGATCCCGGGACAGGATTCACCGGGGAGCTGTTTTTT.

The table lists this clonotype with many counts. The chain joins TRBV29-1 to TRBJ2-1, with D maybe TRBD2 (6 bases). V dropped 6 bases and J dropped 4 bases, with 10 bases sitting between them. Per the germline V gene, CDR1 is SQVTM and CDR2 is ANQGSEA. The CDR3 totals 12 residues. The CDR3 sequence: CSVPAGYNEQFF. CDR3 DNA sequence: TGCAGCGTCCCCGCGGGATACAATGAGCAGTTCTTC.

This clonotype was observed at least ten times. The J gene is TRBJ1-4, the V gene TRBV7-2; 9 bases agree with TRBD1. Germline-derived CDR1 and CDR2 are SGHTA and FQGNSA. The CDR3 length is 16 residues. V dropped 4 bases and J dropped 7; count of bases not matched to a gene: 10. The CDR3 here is CASSSGLTGGTEKLFF. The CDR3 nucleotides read TGTGCCAGCAGCTCCGGGCTTACAGGGGGCACTGAAAAACTGTTTTTT. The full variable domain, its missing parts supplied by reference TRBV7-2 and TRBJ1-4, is GAGVSQSPSNKVTEKGKDVELRCDPISGHTALYWYRQSLGQGLEFLIYFQGNSAPDKSGLPSDRFSAERTGGSVSTLTIQRTQQEDSAVYLCASSSGLTGGTEKLFFGSGTQLSVL.

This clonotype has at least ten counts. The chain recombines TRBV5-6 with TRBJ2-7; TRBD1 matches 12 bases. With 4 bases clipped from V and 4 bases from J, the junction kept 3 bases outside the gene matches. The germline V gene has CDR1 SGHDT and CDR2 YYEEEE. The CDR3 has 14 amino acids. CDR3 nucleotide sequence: TGTGCCAGCAGCCCGGGACAGGGGGCTTACGAGCAGTACTTC. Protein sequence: CASSPGQGAYEQYF.

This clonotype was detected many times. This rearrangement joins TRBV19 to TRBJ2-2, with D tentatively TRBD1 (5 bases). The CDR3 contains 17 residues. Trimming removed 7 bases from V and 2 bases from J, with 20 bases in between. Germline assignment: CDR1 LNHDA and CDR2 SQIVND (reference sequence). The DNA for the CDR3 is TGTGCCAGTATTCCCAGGGTCGGCCACACCAACACCGGGGAGCTGTTTTTT. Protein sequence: CASIPRVGHTNTGELFF.

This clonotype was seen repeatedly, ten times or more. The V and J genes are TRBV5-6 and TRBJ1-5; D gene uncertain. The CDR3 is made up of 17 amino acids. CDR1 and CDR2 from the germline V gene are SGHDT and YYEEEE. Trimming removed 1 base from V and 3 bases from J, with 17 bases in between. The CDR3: CASSLSGVIGDNQPQHF. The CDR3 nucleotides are TGTGCCAGCAGCTTGTCTGGGGTCATAGGTGACAATCAGCCCCAGCATTTT.

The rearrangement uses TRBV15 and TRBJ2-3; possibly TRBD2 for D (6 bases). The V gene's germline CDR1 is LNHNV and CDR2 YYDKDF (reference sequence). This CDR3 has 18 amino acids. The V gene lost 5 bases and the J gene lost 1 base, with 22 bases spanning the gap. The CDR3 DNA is TGTGCCACCAGCGAAGGAATTTGGGGGGTTTACGGCACAGATACGCAGTATTTT. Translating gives CATSEGIWGVYGTDTQYF.

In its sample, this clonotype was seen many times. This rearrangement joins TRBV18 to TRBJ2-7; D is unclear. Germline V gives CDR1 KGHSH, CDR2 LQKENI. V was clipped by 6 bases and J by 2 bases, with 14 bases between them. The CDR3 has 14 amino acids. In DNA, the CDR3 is TGTGCCAGCTCCTTTGGACGTCCGCCCTACGAGCAGTACTTC. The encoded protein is CASSFGRPPYEQYF.

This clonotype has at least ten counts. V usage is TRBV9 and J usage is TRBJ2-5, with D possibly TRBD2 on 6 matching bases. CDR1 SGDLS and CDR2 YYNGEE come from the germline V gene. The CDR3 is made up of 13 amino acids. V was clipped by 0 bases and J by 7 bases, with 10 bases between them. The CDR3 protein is CASSVGLVGTQYF. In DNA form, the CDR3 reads TGTGCCAGCAGCGTAGGACTAGTGGGGACCCAGTACTTC.

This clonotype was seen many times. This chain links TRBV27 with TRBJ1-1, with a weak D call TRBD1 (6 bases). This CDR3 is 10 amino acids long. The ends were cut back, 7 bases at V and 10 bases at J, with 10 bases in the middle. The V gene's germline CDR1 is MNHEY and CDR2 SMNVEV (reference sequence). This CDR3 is CASIKGVAFF. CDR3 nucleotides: TGTGCCAGCATAAAGGGGGTAGCTTTCTTT.

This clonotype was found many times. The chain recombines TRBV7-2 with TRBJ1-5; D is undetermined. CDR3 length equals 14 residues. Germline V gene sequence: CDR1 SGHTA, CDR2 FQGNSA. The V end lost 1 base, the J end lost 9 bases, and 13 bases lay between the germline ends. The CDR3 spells CASSLDGQITPQHF. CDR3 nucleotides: TGTGCCAGCAGCTTAGATGGGCAAATCACGCCCCAGCATTTT.

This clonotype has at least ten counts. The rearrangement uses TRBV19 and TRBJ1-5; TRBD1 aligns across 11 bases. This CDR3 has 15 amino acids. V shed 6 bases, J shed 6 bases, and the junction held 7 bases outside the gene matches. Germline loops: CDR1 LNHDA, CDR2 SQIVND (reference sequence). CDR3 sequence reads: CASRRTGGESQPQHF. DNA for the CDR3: TGTGCCAGTAGGAGGACAGGGGGCGAGAGTCAGCCCCAGCATTTT.

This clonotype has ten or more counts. DNA of the CDR3: TGTGCCAGCAGTTTATGGGGGGCTGGCTACACCTTC. It is translated as CASSLWGAGYTF. The chain uses TRBV12-3 or TRBV12-4 and TRBJ1-2; tentative D call: TRBD1 (6 bases). Trimming took 2 bases from V and 7 from J, leaving 8 bases between them. The CDR3 sequence is 12 residues long.

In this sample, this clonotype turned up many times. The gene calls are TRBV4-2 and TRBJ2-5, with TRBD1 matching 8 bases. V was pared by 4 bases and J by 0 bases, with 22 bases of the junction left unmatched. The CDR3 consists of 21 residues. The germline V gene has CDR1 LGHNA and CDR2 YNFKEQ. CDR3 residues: CASSPGQGNIVGTPYQETQYF. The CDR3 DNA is TGTGCCAGCAGCCCCGGACAGGGAAACATTGTGGGGACTCCGTACCAAGAGACCCAGTACTTC.

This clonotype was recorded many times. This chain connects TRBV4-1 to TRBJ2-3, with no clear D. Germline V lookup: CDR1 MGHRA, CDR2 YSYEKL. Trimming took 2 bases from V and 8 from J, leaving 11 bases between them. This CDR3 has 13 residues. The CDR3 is CASSQPESGTQYF. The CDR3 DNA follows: TGCGCCAGCAGCCAACCGGAGTCTGGTACGCAGTATTTT.